These 3 T cell receptor beta chains originate from one sample sequenced in a study of blood T cell repertoires in COVID-19. Clones were sequenced by immunoSEQ multiplex PCR, and TCRdb holds only the in-frame ones, with some missing. Of 200,000 to 250,000 clones detected, around 84% appear once; the ten largest clones hold roughly 3.3%. Sequencing used peripheral blood. The receptors were sampled from a woman younger than 30 with acute or convalescent COVID-19.

This chain links TRBV4-1 with TRBJ1-4, with a tentative D call TRBD1 (6 bases). This CDR3 is built from 17 residues. The germline gives CDR1 MGHRA, CDR2 YSYEKL. Trimming shortened V by 6 bases and J by 0 bases, and 17 bases separated the two germline ends. The CDR3 sequence is CASRGADGAPTNEKLFF. CDR3 coding DNA: TGCGCCAGCAGGGGGGCTGACGGAGCCCCAACTAATGAAAAACTGTTTTTT.

CDR3 in amino acids: CASSLSSGKYNEQFF. The CDR3 region has the DNA TGTGCCAGCAGCTTATCTAGCGGGAAATACAATGAGCAGTTCTTC. J is TRBJ2-1 and V is TRBV11-2; 9 positions match TRBD2. Germline CDR1 reads SGHAT; CDR2 reads FQNNGV. Trimming at V came to 2 bases and at J to 4 bases, leaving 3 bases not matched to a gene. CDR3 length: 15 residues.

The chain recombines TRBV30 with TRBJ1-2; D remains ambiguous. CDR1 is GTSNPN and CDR2 is SVGIG in the germline V gene (reference sequence). The CDR3 contains 13 residues. Trimming stripped 7 bases from V and 3 bases from J, with 15 bases between. The CDR3 loop reads CASTGVSDYGYTF. DNA for the CDR3: TGTGCCTCCACCGGGGTTAGTGACTATGGCTACACCTTC.